This T cell receptor beta chain was sequenced during a study of T cell responses to AZD1222 COVID-19 vaccine. Pooled samples include second doses given at about 4 or 12 weeks. Study-wide points: Spike-specific TCR breadth and depth both grew after two AZD1222 doses. Clonal diversity was possibly underestimated, and white British individuals and females predominated among donors.

The CDR3 loop spans 13 amino acids. From germline, CDR1 is MNHEY and CDR2 SVGAGI. V was clipped by 8 bases and J by 8 bases, with 16 bases between them. As concerns this clone: Its antigen is as yet unknown.

The method was immunoSEQ multiplex PCR; TCRdb's version includes in-frame clones alone and lacks a portion of them. The sample comprises about 140,000 clones, 88% of which are singletons, and 3.1% rests with the top ten. The sequencing used peripheral blood, collected 28 days after the second AZD1222 dose. The chain links TRBV6-5 to TRBJ2-4; a weak D match, TRBD1 (6 bases). This receptor was identified in an adult who received the AZD1222 COVID-19 vaccine. The CDR3 DNA is TGTGCCAGCGGGGGCGAAGTGGGGGACATTCAGTACTTC. This codes for CASGGEVGDIQYF.